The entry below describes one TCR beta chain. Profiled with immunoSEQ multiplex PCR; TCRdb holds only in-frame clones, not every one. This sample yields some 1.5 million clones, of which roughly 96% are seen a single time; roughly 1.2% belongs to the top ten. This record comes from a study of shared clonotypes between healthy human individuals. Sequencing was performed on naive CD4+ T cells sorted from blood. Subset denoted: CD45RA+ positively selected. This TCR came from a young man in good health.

CDR3 in amino acids: CASSYSHTSTLRFF. CDR3 in DNA: TGTGCCAGCAGTTACTCCCATACTAGTACCCTTCGGTTCTTC. The chain carries TRBV6-6 and TRBJ2-1; a weak D match, TRBD2 (5 bases). There are 14 residues in the CDR3. V dropped 0 bases and J dropped 15 bases, with 18 bases sitting between them. Germline V gene data show CDR1 as MNHNY and CDR2 as SVGAGI (reference sequence).